This TCR beta chain comes out of a study of technical replicates of blood from several donors. TCRdb keeps only in-frame clones here, not all; method: immunoSEQ multiplex PCR. The sample shows about 100,000 clones, approximately 94% of them seen only once. This CDR3 has 15 amino acids. Unmatched junction bases numbered 7, after V lost 1 base and J lost 6 bases. CDR1 SGHRS and CDR2 YFSETQ come from the germline V gene. The specimen was T cells isolated from PBMCs. The chain carries TRBV5-1 and TRBJ2-3, with 8 bases matching TRBD2. The receptor comes from a human donor in good health. The CDR3 coding sequence is TGCGCCAGCAGCTTGTACGGGGGGGCTCCGGATACGCAGTATTTT. As protein: CASSLYGGAPDTQYF. The variable domain in full, with the rest retrieved from reference TRBV5-1 and TRBJ2-3, is KAGVTQTPRYLIKTRGQQVTLSCSPISGHRSVSWYQQTPGQGLQFLFEYFSETQRNKGNFPGRFSGRQFSNSRSEMNVSTLELGDSALYLCASSLYGGAPDTQYFGPGTRLTVL.